This T cell receptor (beta chain) was sequenced during a study of cytomegalovirus exposure and HLA in healthy donors. Findings and limits, study-wide: Reportedly, TCR beta sequences accurately predicted HLA-A and HLA-B alleles in most subjects.

Notes on this clone: Its antigen is as yet unknown.

Primers: 60 Vbeta forward and 13 Jbeta reverse. TCRdb's copy holds only in-frame clones and misses some; the assay was immunoSEQ multiplex PCR. This sample carries 160,000 or so clones, around three quarters of them seen once, and the ten largest clones take around 5.7%. The material sequenced was PBMCs. The receptor's source is a man in his forties in good health and CMV-seronegative.

CDR3 in DNA: TGTGCCAGCAGCCTGGTTAGGGGTGTTGGTGGCAATCAGCCCCAGCATTTT. It encodes CASSLVRGVGGNQPQHF. This chain connects TRBV14 to TRBJ1-5; D is perhaps TRBD1 (5 bases). The CDR3 has 17 amino acids. V was clipped by 4 bases and J by 2 bases, with 18 bases between them. Looked up from germline, CDR1 is SGHDN and CDR2 is FVKESK.